This T cell receptor (beta chain) was recorded in a study of CD8+CD57+ T cells in acquired aplastic anemia. Study at large: The average for DNA from sorted CD4+ and CD8+ cells was about 2.9 ug.

Profiles of TCR beta VDJ and CDR3 were generated from a genomic DNA template. TCRdb recomputed calls from the reads with MiXCR, one row per CDR3 protein. The sample has hundreds of thousands of distinct CDR3 sequences, 65% to 75% seen once. This TCR was recovered from a human donor in good health, serving as a control. The specimen was sorted CD4+, CD8+, or CD8+CD57+ T cells (not recorded which) from PBMCs.

This CDR3 reads CASSSLRGRNTEAFF. The CDR3, as DNA: TGTGCCAGCAGCTCCCTACGGGGCAGGAACACTGAAGCTTTCTTT. This chain connects TRBV7-8 to TRBJ1-1; a possible D gene is TRBD1 (5 bases). V lost 4 bases, J lost 1 base, and 13 bases lay in between. The CDR3 length is 15 residues. Germline-derived CDR1 and CDR2 are SGHVS and FQNEAQ.